Below, 29 T cell receptor beta chains from the same sample are listed, as sequenced in a study of neoadjuvant anti-PD-1 for oral cavity cancer. Regarding time point: after neoadjuvant nivolumab, at surgical resection. Using immunoSEQ multiplex PCR, the repertoire was profiled, and TCRdb retains in-frame clones only, with some absent. Among 14,000 or so clones, nearly 75% were seen once, and the ten largest hold approximately 2.4%. This material consisted of PBMCs, taken after nivolumab (anti-PD-1) treatment. The receptors were sampled from a person aged 35 to 85 with oral cavity squamous cell carcinoma.

In this sample, this clone turned up a few times. CDR3 amino acids: CASSLDPTYSPLHF. The CDR3 DNA follows: TGTGCCAGCAGCTTAGATCCCACCTATTCACCCCTCCACTTT. The chain recombines TRBV7-8 with TRBJ1-6, with D hard to call. V gave up 1 base and J gave up 8 bases, with 9 bases separating them. This CDR3 region has 14 residues. Germline assignment: CDR1 SGHVS and CDR2 FQNEAQ.

This clone was seen more than once but under ten times. This chain uses TRBV5-1 with TRBJ2-1; maybe TRBD1 (6 bases). The CDR3 spans 13 residues. Deletions cut 1 base from V and 10 bases from J, with 12 bases between. The germline CDR1 and CDR2 sequences are SGHRS and YFSETQ. Here the CDR3 reads CASSLFSQGEQFF. The DNA for the CDR3 is TGCGCCAGCAGCTTGTTCTCGCAGGGGGAGCAGTTCTTC.

This sequence joins TRBV7-6 and TRBJ2-1, with 9 bases that match TRBD1. In germline, CDR1 is SGHVS, CDR2 FNYEAQ. J gave up 5 bases and V 8 bases, and 7 bases lay outside the gene matches. The CDR3 is made up of 14 amino acids. CDR3 loop: CASGVGTGNNEQFF. Here the CDR3 DNA reads TGTGCCAGCGGGGTCGGGACAGGGAACAATGAGCAGTTCTTC.

This chain links TRBV10-3 with TRBJ1-4; TRBD1 is a possible D gene (6 bases). Germline V gene data show CDR1 as ENHRY and CDR2 as SYGVKD. V lost 4 bases and J 5 bases, leaving 11 bases between the germline ends. This CDR3 is built from 14 residues. CDR3 loop: CAISGGAGNEKLFF. The CDR3, as DNA: TGTGCCATCAGTGGGGGGGCGGGAAATGAAAAACTGTTTTTT.

V usage is TRBV5-1 and J usage is TRBJ2-3; TRBD1 matches at 8 bases. Germline V gene lookup returns CDR1 SGHRS and CDR2 YFSETQ. The CDR3 contains 15 residues. Trimming at V came to 1 base and at J to 0 bases, leaving 1 base not matched to a gene. The CDR3 spells CASSLTGGSTDTQYF. The DNA for the CDR3 is TGCGCCAGCAGCTTGACAGGGGGAAGCACAGATACGCAGTATTTT.

This rearrangement joins TRBV11-2 to TRBJ2-7; tentatively, D is TRBD1 (5 bases). CDR3 size: 14 residues. V shed 3 bases and J shed 1 base, with 10 bases lying between them. Looked up from germline, CDR1 is SGHAT and CDR2 is FQNNGV. The CDR3 loop reads CASSLRQLSYEQYF. CDR3 DNA sequence: TGTGCCAGCAGCTTGCGACAGTTATCCTACGAGCAGTACTTC. Looking up the rest from reference TRBV11-2 and TRBJ2-7 gives the full variable domain: EAGVAQSPRYKIIEKRQSVAFWCNPISGHATLYWYQQILGQGPKLLIQFQNNGVVDDSQLPKDRFSAERLKGVDSTLKIQPAKLEDSAVYLCASSLRQLSYEQYFGPGTRLTVT.

J is TRBJ2-1 and V is TRBV6-1; no firm D call. CDR3 length: 14 residues. Looked up from germline, CDR1 is MNHNS and CDR2 is SASEGT. With 6 bases removed from V and 1 base from J, the gap between germline ends came to 10 bases. The chain's CDR3 is CASRATGSYNEQFF. The CDR3 DNA follows: TGTGCCAGCAGAGCCACCGGTTCCTACAATGAGCAGTTCTTC.

This sequence joins TRBV27 and TRBJ1-1; D not resolved. Per the germline V gene, CDR1 is MNHEY and CDR2 is SMNVEV (reference sequence). Trimming removed 1 base from V and 1 base from J, with 10 bases in between. There are 15 residues in the CDR3. The DNA for the CDR3 is TGTGCCAGCAGTTTATTCGGGCAGGAGAACACTGAAGCTTTCTTT. This encodes CASSLFGQENTEAFF.

This clone appeared a few times. The V gene is TRBV7-9, the J gene TRBJ1-2; a weak D match, TRBD1 (5 bases). CDR1 SEHNR and CDR2 FQNEAQ come from the germline V gene (reference sequence). V was trimmed by 4 bases and J by 4 bases, leaving 10 bases between them. This CDR3 spans 13 amino acids. The CDR3 DNA is TGTGCCAGCAGCTCCTGGGGCTTCTATGGCTACACCTTC. This gives the protein CASSSWGFYGYTF.

CDR3: CASSEATGGSYEQYF. The CDR3 DNA sequence: TGTGCCAGCAGTGAAGCTACAGGGGGCTCCTACGAGCAGTACTTC. The genes are TRBV6-1 and TRBJ2-7, with TRBD1 identical over 8 bases. CDR1 is MNHNS, CDR2 SASEGT, per germline. The CDR3 is 15 residues long. V gave up 0 bases and J gave up 0 bases; unmatched junction bases: 1.

This clone was seen more than once but under ten times. The J gene is TRBJ1-3, the V gene TRBV30; D remains ambiguous. V was trimmed by 2 bases and J by 0 bases, leaving 11 bases between them. Looked up from germline, CDR1 is GTSNPN and CDR2 is SVGIG (reference sequence). This CDR3 comprises 15 residues. The CDR3 coding sequence is TGTGCCTGGAGTAGAACAAGCGTCTCTGGAAACACCATATATTTT. Translated, it gives CAWSRTSVSGNTIYF.

V and J are TRBV2 and TRBJ2-7; TRBD1 matches 9 bases. This CDR3 comprises 14 residues. CDR1 SNHLY and CDR2 FYNNEI come from the germline V gene. J gave up 5 bases and V 7 bases, and 9 bases lay outside the gene matches. This CDR3 is CASKNLGTGNEQYF. CDR3 sequence (DNA): TGTGCCAGCAAGAACCTGGGGACAGGGAACGAGCAGTACTTC.

In this sample, this clone turned up a few times. The gene calls are TRBV19 and TRBJ1-1; D perhaps matches TRBD1 (6 bases). The V end was cut by 6 bases, the J end by 4 bases, with 21 bases between. The CDR3 loop spans 16 amino acids. Germline V gene sequence: CDR1 LNHDA, CDR2 SQIVND (reference sequence). This chain's CDR3 is CASRTEGGLFSTEAFF. The CDR3 DNA reads TGTGCCAGTAGGACGGAGGGGGGTTTGTTTAGCACTGAAGCTTTCTTT.

This clone appeared a few times. The chain employs TRBV7-6 and TRBJ2-7; D possibly corresponds to TRBD2 (6 bases). This CDR3 is built from 13 residues. V lost 1 base and J lost 7, with 11 bases in between. Per the germline V gene, CDR1 is SGHVS and CDR2 is FNYEAQ. The CDR3 is CASSLGRGWEQYF. The CDR3 DNA reads as TGTGCCAGCAGCTTAGGCCGGGGGTGGGAGCAGTACTTC. Full variable domain (missing parts from reference TRBV7-6 and TRBJ2-7): GAGVSQSPRYKVTKRGQDVALRCDPISGHVSLYWYRQALGQGPEFLTYFNYEAQQDKSGLPNDRFSAERPEGSISTLTIQRTEQRDSAMYRCASSLGRGWEQYFGPGTRLTVT.

The chain links TRBV6-6 to TRBJ1-5; D is undetermined. Trimming removed 2 bases from V and 8 bases from J, with 13 bases in between. This CDR3 comprises 14 residues. Germline-derived CDR1 and CDR2 are MNHNY and SVGAGI (reference sequence). The CDR3 DNA is TGTGCCAGCAGTTACCTCTCGGAGGTGGAGCCCCAGCATTTT. This codes for CASSYLSEVEPQHF.

The chain joins TRBV30 to TRBJ1-1, with no clear D. Germline CDR1 is GTSNPN and CDR2 is SVGIG (reference sequence). This CDR3 region has 14 residues. V was pared by 2 bases and J by 0 bases, with 10 bases between. The CDR3 DNA sequence: TGTGCCTGGAGTCCCACAGAAATGAACACTGAAGCTTTCTTT. Its protein product is CAWSPTEMNTEAFF. The complete variable domain, with remaining parts taken from reference TRBV30 and TRBJ1-1, reads SQTIHQWPATLVQPVGSPLSLECTVEGTSNPNLYWYRQAAGRGLQLLFYSVGIGQISSEVPQNLSASRPQDRQFILSSKKLLLSDSGFYLCAWSPTEMNTEAFFGQGTRLTVV.

V is TRBV7-6 and J is TRBJ1-1, with TRBD1 as a possible D gene (5 bases). The V end lost 2 bases, the J end lost 2 bases, and 12 bases lay between the germline ends. The CDR3 contains 15 residues. Germline lookup yields CDR1 SGHVS and CDR2 FNYEAQ. CDR3 sequence reads: CASSLSSGPNTEAFF. CDR3 DNA sequence: TGTGCCAGCAGCTTATCCTCGGGACCCAACACTGAAGCTTTCTTT.

The rearrangement links TRBV5-4 to TRBJ2-7; 10 bases line up with TRBD2. V was clipped by 1 base and J by 7 bases; unmatched bases: 2. This CDR3 has 13 amino acids. The germline V gene encodes CDR1 SGHNT and CDR2 YYREEE (reference sequence). CDR3 protein: CASSLTGLAEQYF. CDR3 DNA sequence: TGTGCCAGCAGCTTGACGGGACTAGCGGAGCAGTACTTC.

The chain employs TRBV5-1 and TRBJ2-6, with D uncertain. Looked up from germline, CDR1 is SGHRS and CDR2 is YFSETQ. This CDR3 has 14 amino acids. Trimming shortened V by 1 base and J by 3 bases, and 5 bases separated the two germline ends. CDR3 bases: TGCGCCAGCAGCTTGAGTTTTGGGGCCAACGTCCTGACTTTC. Translated: CASSLSFGANVLTF.

This chain connects TRBV19 to TRBJ2-2, with D tentatively TRBD1 (5 bases). This CDR3 region has 14 residues. From germline, CDR1 is LNHDA and CDR2 SQIVND (reference sequence). The V gene lost 4 bases and the J gene lost 4 bases, with 10 bases spanning the gap. The CDR3 sequence is CASSSQGSTGELFF. In DNA form, the CDR3 reads TGTGCCAGTAGTAGCCAGGGTAGCACCGGGGAGCTGTTTTTT.

The chain couples TRBV5-1 to TRBJ2-1, with 7 bases matching TRBD2. The CDR3 is 20 amino acids. Germline lookup yields CDR1 SGHRS and CDR2 YFSETQ. The ends lost 0 bases at V and 1 base at J; junction bases unmatched: 16. DNA for the CDR3: TGCGCCAGCAGCTTGGGAGGCGTTTGGTTAGCGGGTGTTTCCTACAATGAGCAGTTCTTC. Translating gives CASSLGGVWLAGVSYNEQFF.

This clone came up once. The V and J genes are TRBV9 and TRBJ2-6; D call uncertain. This CDR3 contains 14 residues. V lost 0 bases and J lost 4, with 5 bases in between. Germline CDR1 SGDLS, CDR2 YYNGEE. The CDR3 region has the DNA TGTGCCAGCAGCGTAGGGGTGGGGGCCAACGTCCTGACTTTC. Its translation: CASSVGVGANVLTF.

This chain links TRBV5-6 with TRBJ1-1, with a possible D match to TRBD1 (5 bases). The CDR3 totals 14 residues. Germline CDR1 reads SGHDT; CDR2 reads YYEEEE. The V end was cut by 2 bases, the J end by 1 base, with 9 bases between. The CDR3 spells CASSFVGQNTEAFF. The DNA for the CDR3 is TGTGCCAGCAGCTTCGTGGGGCAGAACACTGAAGCTTTCTTT.

The V and J genes are TRBV21-1 and TRBJ1-3; no DNA check was done on the table's D call, TRBD1. TRBV21-1 is described as a pseudogene. There are 16 residues in the CDR3. The CDR3 loop is CASSNRDRGPGNTIYF. The CDR3 region has the DNA TGTGCCAGCAGCAACCGGGACAGGGGGCCTGGAAACACCATATATTTT.

J is TRBJ2-7 and V is TRBV5-1, with a weak D call TRBD1 (7 bases). V lost 7 bases and J lost 5, with 16 bases in between. The CDR3 covers 13 residues. Germline V gene lookup returns CDR1 SGHRS and CDR2 YFSETQ. The CDR3, as DNA: TGCGCCAGCGGTGGATCAGGGGGGCACGAGCAGTACTTC. Its translation is CASGGSGGHEQYF.

This clone occurred once. This chain uses TRBV9 with TRBJ2-7; D is possibly TRBD2 (6 bases). The CDR3 is 11 residues long. Trimming took 7 bases from V and 7 from J, leaving 12 bases between them. Germline V CDR1 and CDR2: SGDLS, YYNGEE. The CDR3 nucleotides are TGTGCCAGCGGCGGGATAAGGGAGCAGTACTTC. Its protein product is CASGGIREQYF.

J is TRBJ1-4 and V is TRBV11-2; 7 bases agree with TRBD1. The V segment lost 5 bases and the J segment 7 bases; nucleotides outside the gene matches: 7. The CDR3 consists of 14 residues. CDR1 is SGHAT and CDR2 is FQNNGV in the germline V gene. CDR3 region: CASSGGDSLEKLFF. In DNA, the CDR3 is TGTGCCAGCAGCGGAGGGGACAGTCTTGAAAAACTGTTTTTT.

This clone was observed a few times. This rearrangement joins TRBV19 to TRBJ2-2; 7 nucleotides match TRBD1. The junction had 8 bases not matched to a gene; V was cut back by 9 bases and J by 1 base. The CDR3 consists of 15 residues. The germline V gene encodes CDR1 LNHDA and CDR2 SQIVND (reference sequence). In DNA form, the CDR3 reads TGTGCCAGCGGATCCGGGACAGTGAACACCGGGGAGCTGTTTTTT. Translated: CASGSGTVNTGELFF.

CDR3: CASGLVLGRADGNTIYF. The CDR3 nucleotides read TGTGCTAGTGGTTTGGTACTCGGCAGGGCGGACGGAAACACCATATATTTT. The chain joins TRBV12-5 to TRBJ1-3, with a tentative D call TRBD1 (5 bases). This CDR3 is built from 17 residues. Deletions cut 0 bases from V and 4 bases from J, with 16 bases between. Germline CDR1 and CDR2: LGHNT and FRNRAP.